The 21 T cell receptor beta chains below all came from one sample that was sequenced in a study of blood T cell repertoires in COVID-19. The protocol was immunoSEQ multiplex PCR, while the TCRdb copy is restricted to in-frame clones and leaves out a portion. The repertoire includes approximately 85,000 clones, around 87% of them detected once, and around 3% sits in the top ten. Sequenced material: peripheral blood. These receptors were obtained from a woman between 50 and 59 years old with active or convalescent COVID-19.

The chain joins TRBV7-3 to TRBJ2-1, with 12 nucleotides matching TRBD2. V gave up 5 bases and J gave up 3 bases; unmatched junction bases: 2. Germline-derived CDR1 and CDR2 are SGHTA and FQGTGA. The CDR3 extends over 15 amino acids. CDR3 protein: CASSASGGVYNEQFF. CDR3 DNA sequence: TGTGCCAGCAGCGCTAGCGGGGGGGTCTACAATGAGCAGTTCTTC. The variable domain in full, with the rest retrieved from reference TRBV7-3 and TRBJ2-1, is GAGVSQTPSNKVTEKGKYVELRCDPISGHTALYWYRQSLGQGPEFLIYFQGTGAADDSGLPNDRFFAVRPEGSVSTLKIQRTERGDSAVYLCASSASGGVYNEQFFGPGTRLTVL.

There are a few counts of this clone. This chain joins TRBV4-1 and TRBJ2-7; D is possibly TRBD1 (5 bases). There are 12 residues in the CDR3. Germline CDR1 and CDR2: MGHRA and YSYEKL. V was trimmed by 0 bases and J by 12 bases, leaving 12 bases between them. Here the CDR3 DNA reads TGCGCCAGCAGCCAAGATGGGGCCCGAAGGTACTTC. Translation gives CASSQDGARRYF.

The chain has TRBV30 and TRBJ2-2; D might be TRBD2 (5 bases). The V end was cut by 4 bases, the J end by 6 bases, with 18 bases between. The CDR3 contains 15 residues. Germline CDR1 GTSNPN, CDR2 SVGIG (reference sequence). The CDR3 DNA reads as TGTGCCTGGAATGAGTTGGCAGGAGGAGCCGGGGAGCTGTTTTTT. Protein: CAWNELAGGAGELFF.

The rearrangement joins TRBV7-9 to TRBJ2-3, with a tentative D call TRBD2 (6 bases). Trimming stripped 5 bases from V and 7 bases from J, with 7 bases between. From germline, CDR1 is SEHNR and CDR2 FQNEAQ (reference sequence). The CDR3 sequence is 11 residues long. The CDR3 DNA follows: TGTGCCAGCAGCGGAGGGAATACGCAGTATTTT. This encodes CASSGGNTQYF.

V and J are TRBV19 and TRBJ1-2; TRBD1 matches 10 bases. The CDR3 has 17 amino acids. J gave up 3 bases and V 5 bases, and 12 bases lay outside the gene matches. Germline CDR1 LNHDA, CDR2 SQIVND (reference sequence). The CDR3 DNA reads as TGTGCCAGTAGTCTAGTATTTCGACAGGGGGCCCACTATGGCTACACCTTC. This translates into CASSLVFRQGAHYGYTF.

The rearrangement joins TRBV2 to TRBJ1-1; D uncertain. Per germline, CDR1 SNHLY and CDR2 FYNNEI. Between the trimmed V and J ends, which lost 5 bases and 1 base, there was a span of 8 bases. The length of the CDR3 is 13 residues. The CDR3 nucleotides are TGTGCCAGCAGTAGTGACAAGAACACTGAAGCTTTCTTT. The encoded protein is CASSSDKNTEAFF.

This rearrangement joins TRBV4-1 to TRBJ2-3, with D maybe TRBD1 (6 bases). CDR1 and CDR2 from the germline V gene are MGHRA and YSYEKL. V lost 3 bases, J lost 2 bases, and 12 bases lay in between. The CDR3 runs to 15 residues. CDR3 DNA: TGCGCCAGCAGCCAGGGGGACACACACACAGATACGCAGTATTTT. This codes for CASSQGDTHTDTQYF.

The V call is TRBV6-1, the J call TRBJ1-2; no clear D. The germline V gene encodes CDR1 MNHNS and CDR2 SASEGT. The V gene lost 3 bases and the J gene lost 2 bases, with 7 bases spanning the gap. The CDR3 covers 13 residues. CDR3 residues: CASSEFRNYGYTF. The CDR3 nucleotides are TGTGCCAGCAGTGAGTTCAGAAACTATGGCTACACCTTC.

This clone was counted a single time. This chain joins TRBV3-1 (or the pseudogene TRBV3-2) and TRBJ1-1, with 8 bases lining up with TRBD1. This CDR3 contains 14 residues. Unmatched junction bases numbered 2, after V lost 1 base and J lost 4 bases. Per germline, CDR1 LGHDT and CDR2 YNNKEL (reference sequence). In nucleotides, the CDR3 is TGTGCCAGCAGCCAAGCAGGGGGCGTCACTGAAGCTTTCTTT. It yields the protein CASSQAGGVTEAFF.

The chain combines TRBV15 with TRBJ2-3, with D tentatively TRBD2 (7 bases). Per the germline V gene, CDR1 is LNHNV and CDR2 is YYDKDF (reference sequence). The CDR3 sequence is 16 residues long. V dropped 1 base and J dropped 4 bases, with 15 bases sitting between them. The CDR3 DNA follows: TGTGCCACCAGCAGAGGGCTCGGGGGGCAGTCAGATACGCAGTATTTT. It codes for CATSRGLGGQSDTQYF.

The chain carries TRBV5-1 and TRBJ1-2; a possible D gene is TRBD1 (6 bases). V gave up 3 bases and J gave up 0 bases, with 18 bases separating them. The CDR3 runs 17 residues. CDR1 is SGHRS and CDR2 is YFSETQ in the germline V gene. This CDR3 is CASSSRDIPLANYGYTF. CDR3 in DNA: TGCGCCAGCAGCTCCCGGGACATCCCCCTAGCTAACTATGGCTACACCTTC.

The CDR3 protein is CASSPNAVQGALNTEAFF. The CDR3 region has the DNA TGTGCCAGCTCACCAAACGCAGTACAGGGGGCACTGAACACTGAAGCTTTCTTT. The chain has TRBV18 and TRBJ1-1; TRBD1 matches 9 bases. Trimming removed 2 bases from V and 0 bases from J; junction bases left unmatched: 10. The CDR3 runs to 18 residues. The V gene's germline CDR1 is KGHSH and CDR2 LQKENI.

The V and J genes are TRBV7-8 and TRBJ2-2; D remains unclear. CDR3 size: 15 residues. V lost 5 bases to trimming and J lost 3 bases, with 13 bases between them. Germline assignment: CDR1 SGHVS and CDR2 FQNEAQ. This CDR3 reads CASSPHGSDTGELFF. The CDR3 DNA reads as TGTGCCAGCAGCCCCCACGGGTCGGACACCGGGGAGCTGTTTTTT.

The CDR3 reads CASSLLEGQGNTEAFF. CDR3 nucleotides: TGTGCCAGCAGCTTATTGGAGGGGCAGGGGAACACTGAAGCTTTCTTT. The rearrangement joins TRBV7-2 to TRBJ1-1; weak D call: TRBD1 (5 bases). The CDR3 has 16 residues. V was clipped by 2 bases and J by 1 base, with 14 bases between them. Per the germline V gene, CDR1 is SGHTA and CDR2 is FQGNSA.

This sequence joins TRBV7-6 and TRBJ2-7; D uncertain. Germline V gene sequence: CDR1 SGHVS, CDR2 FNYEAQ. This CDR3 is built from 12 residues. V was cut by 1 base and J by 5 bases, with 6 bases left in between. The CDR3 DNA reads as TGTGCCAGCAGCTTAGACACCAACGAGCAGTACTTC. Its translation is CASSLDTNEQYF.

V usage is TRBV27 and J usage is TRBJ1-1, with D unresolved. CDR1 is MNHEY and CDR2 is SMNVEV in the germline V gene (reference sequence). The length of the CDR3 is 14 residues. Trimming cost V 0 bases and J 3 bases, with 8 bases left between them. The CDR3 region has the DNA TGTGCCAGCAGTTTATCTGGGGAGGACACTGAAGCTTTCTTT. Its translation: CASSLSGEDTEAFF.

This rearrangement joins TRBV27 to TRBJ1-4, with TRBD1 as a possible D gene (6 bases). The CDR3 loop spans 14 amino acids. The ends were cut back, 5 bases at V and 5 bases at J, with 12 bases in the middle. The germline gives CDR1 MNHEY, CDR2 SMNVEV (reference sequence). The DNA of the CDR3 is TGTGCCAGCAGTCCAAGGACAGCGAATGAAAAACTGTTTTTT. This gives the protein CASSPRTANEKLFF.

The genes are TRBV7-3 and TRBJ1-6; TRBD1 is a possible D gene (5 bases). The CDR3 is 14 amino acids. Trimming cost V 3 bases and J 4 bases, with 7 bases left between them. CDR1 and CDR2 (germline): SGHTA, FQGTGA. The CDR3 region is CASSFDRYNSPLHF. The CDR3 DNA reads TGTGCCAGCAGCTTCGACAGATATAATTCACCCCTCCACTTT.

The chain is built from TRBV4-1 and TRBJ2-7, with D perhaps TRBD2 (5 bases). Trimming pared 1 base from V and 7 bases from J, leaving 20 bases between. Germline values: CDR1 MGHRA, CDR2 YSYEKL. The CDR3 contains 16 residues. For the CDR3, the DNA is TGCGCCAGCAGCCAAGGAATAGGCGTCTCGGGAAGTGAGCAGTACTTC. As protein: CASSQGIGVSGSEQYF.

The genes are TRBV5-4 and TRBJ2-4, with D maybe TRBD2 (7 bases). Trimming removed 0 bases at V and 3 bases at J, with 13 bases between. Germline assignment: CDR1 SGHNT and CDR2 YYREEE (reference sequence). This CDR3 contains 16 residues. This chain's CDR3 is CASSLAGGGGKNIQYF. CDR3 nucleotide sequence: TGTGCCAGCAGCTTGGCCGGCGGGGGCGGCAAAAACATTCAGTACTTC. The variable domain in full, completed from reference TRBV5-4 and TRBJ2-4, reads ETGVTQSPTHLIKTRGQQVTLRCSSQSGHNTVSWYQQALGQGPQFIFQYYREEENGRGNFPPRFSGLQFPNYSSELNVNALELDDSALYLCASSLAGGGGKNIQYFGAGTRLSVL.

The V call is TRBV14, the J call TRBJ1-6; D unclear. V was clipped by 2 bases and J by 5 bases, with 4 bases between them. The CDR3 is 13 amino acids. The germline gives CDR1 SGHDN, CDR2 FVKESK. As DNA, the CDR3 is TGTGCCAGCAGCCAAATCAATAATTCACCCCTCCACTTT. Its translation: CASSQINNSPLHF.